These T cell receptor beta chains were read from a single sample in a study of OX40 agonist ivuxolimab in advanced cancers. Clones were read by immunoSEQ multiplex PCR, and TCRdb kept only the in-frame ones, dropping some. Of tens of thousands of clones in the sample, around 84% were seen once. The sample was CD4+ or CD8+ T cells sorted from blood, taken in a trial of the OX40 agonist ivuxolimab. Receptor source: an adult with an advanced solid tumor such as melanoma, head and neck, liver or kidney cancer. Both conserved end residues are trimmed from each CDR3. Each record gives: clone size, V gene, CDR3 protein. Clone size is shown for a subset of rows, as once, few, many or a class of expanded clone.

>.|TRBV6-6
ASSSQVGRAQY
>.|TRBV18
ASSLGQGLSSSYNEQF
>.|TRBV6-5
ASSYKKGGGYT
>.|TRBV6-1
ASSEYLGGTEAF
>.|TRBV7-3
ASSLAGADNEQF
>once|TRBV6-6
ASRRQGESYEQY
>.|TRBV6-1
ASSMFAGVLETQY
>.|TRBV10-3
AISDVQETQY
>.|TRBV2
ASSARTDNQPQH
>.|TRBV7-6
ASSPGGGPYEQY
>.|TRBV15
ATLGLAGLYNEQF
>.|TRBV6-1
ASSEGGGRETQY
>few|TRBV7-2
ASSLDSNQPQH
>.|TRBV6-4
ASSPDSLNTGELF
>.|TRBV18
ASSPSTGHYEQY
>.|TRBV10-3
AISAGSGELF
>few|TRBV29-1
SVGQGCTEAF
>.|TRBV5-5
ASSLGRAPSSANIQY
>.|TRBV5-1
ASSPGQHGYT
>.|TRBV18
ASSPARDYEQY
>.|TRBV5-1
ASSSGGTASYEQY
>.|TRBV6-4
ASLDRPRAPGTQY
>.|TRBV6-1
ASNESPLH
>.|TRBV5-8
ASSLNGANIYNEQF
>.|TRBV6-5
ASRRTSYNEQF
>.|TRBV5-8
ASSSQLGTRRNEQF
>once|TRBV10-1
ASSDGVYNEQF
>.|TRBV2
ASSAGGQRGETQY
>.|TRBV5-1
ASSGGLASYEQY
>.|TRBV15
ATSSGWPFYEQY
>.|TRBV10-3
AISLGGQGDYGYT
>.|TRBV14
ASSQAQGFNYGYT
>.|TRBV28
ASRLGWERNTGELF